Below are 7 T cell receptor beta chains sequenced from a single sample in a study of OX40 agonist ivuxolimab in advanced cancers. Here immunoSEQ multiplex PCR was the method, and the copy in TCRdb shows in-frame clones only, minus some. The table has approximately 20,000 clones, 68% seen once; the top ten hold 10% to 15%. This specimen consisted of CD4+ or CD8+ T cells sorted from blood, obtained in a trial of the OX40 agonist ivuxolimab. These receptors came from an adult with an advanced solid tumor such as melanoma, head and neck, liver or kidney cancer.

This clone has just a few counts. The V gene is TRBV6-4, the J gene TRBJ2-1; possible D gene TRBD1, 6 bases. The CDR3 sequence is 16 residues long. Trimming pared 5 bases from V and 5 bases from J, leaving 19 bases between. Germline V gene sequence: CDR1 MRHNA, CDR2 SNTAGT. CDR3 nucleotide sequence: TGTGCCAGCAGTCCGAACGAGGGACACGGCAACAATGAGCAGTTCTTC. Protein product: CASSPNEGHGNNEQFF.

This clone was recorded a few times. V usage is TRBV9 and J usage is TRBJ2-7; a weak D match, TRBD2 (5 bases). The germline V gene has CDR1 SGDLS and CDR2 YYNGEE. The V and J ends lost 1 base and 5 bases respectively, with 10 bases between them. This CDR3 has 13 amino acids. CDR3 nucleotide sequence: TGTGCCAGCAGCGTATACGGGGTTGACGAGCAGTACTTC. Protein sequence: CASSVYGVDEQYF.

This chain joins TRBV5-1 and TRBJ1-4; D unclear. Trimming removed 4 bases at V and 0 bases at J, with 10 bases between. The germline CDR1 and CDR2 sequences are SGHRS and YFSETQ. This CDR3 has 15 amino acids. The CDR3 is CASSVNGATNEKLFF. The CDR3 region has the DNA TGCGCCAGCAGCGTCAACGGTGCAACTAATGAAAAACTGTTTTTT.

This clone has a single count. This chain connects TRBV19 to TRBJ1-2; D is unresolved. From germline, CDR1 is LNHDA and CDR2 SQIVND (reference sequence). With 2 bases removed from V and 0 bases from J, the gap between germline ends came to 13 bases. The CDR3 has 16 amino acids. CDR3 nucleotides: TGTGCCAGTAGTATACTCCTTGTAGGGTCTAACTATGGCTACACCTTC. Protein product: CASSILLVGSNYGYTF.

This chain connects TRBV10-1 to TRBJ1-1; D is uncertain. Trimming removed 8 bases from V and 1 base from J, with 17 bases in between. The CDR3 length is 15 residues. The germline V gene has CDR1 WNHNN and CDR2 SYGVQD (reference sequence). The chain's CDR3 is CASSLAAGTNTEAFF. The CDR3 bases are TGCGCCAGCTCGCTGGCAGCAGGAACGAACACTGAAGCTTTCTTT.

This chain joins TRBV19 and TRBJ2-1, with TRBD2 matching 9 bases. V lost 5 bases and J lost 7; bases outside the gene matches: 9. Germline V gives CDR1 LNHDA, CDR2 SQIVND (reference sequence). CDR3 length: 15 amino acids. The CDR3 here is CASSEAGGSVNEQFF. CDR3 DNA sequence: TGTGCCAGTAGTGAAGCGGGGGGTAGTGTTAATGAGCAGTTCTTC.

The rearrangement links TRBV5-1 to TRBJ2-3; D call uncertain. CDR3 length: 11 amino acids. With 0 bases removed from V and 9 bases from J, the gap between germline ends came to 5 bases. Germline V gene sequence: CDR1 SGHRS, CDR2 YFSETQ. CDR3 loop: CASSLGWTQYF. The CDR3 coding sequence is TGCGCCAGCAGCTTGGGATGGACGCAGTATTTT.